The rows below give T cell receptor beta chains drawn from one sample of a study of T cells after yellow fever vaccination. Each CDR3 protein gets one entry after TCRdb re-called the 5' RACE reads with MiXCR. This table holds 230,000 or so distinct CDR3 sequences, less than 7.5% found once. The material was CD4+ T cells sorted from PBMCs, obtained on the day of the yellow fever booster vaccination. All receptors derive from a man younger than 45 who received the YFV17D yellow fever vaccine. CDR3s include the opening cysteine and the closing phenylalanine or tryptophan. A D gene is named only where the DNA matches it firmly. Clone size is stated in some rows and not others, as once, few, many or a class when expanded.

V gene	D gene	clone size	J gene	CDR3 protein	CDR3 DNA
TRBV12-3/TRBV12-4	NA	many	TRBJ2-7	CASRWTLNSYEQYF	TGTGCCAGCAGGTGGACGCTTAACTCCTACGAGCAGTACTTC
TRBV7-2	NA	many	TRBJ1-2	CASTPGGGLGYTF	TGTGCCAGCACCCCCGGAGGGGGGCTTGGCTACACCTTC
TRBV6-1	NA	many	TRBJ2-1	CASTKPGADHEQFF	TGTGCCAGCACCAAACCGGGGGCGGACCATGAGCAGTTCTTC
TRBV5-1	NA	few	TRBJ1-3	CASSTQGDTGNTIYF	TGCGCCAGCAGCACCCAGGGAGATACTGGAAACACCATATATTTT
TRBV7-6	NA	many	TRBJ2-3	CASSPRRAGSADTQYF	TGTGCCAGCAGCCCCCGTCGTGCGGGAAGCGCAGATACGCAGTATTTT
TRBV7-3	NA	many	TRBJ2-2	CASSSRGGTGELFF	TGTGCCAGCAGCTCCAGGGGGGGCACCGGGGAGCTGTTTTTT
TRBV30	TRBD1	many	TRBJ1-2	CAWSLGQNYGYTF	TGTGCCTGGAGTTTGGGACAGAACTATGGCTACACCTTC
TRBV5-1	NA	many	TRBJ2-7	CASSQDSYYEQYF	TGCGCCAGCAGCCAGGACAGTTACTACGAGCAGTACTTC
TRBV20-1	NA	many	TRBJ2-2	CSASTANTGELFF	TGCAGTGCTAGCACAGCGAACACCGGGGAGCTGTTTTTT
TRBV20-1	TRBD1	few	TRBJ2-2	CSASLGQGAFGELFF	TGCAGTGCTAGCCTAGGACAGGGGGCCTTCGGGGAGCTGTTTTTT
TRBV20-1	NA	NA	TRBJ2-2	CSATTGRATGELFF	TGCAGTGCTACAACGGGGCGGGCCACCGGGGAGCTGTTTTTT
TRBV11-2	NA	many	TRBJ2-3	CASSPHTDTQYF	TGTGCCAGCAGCCCCCACACAGATACGCAGTATTTT
TRBV29-1	NA	many	TRBJ2-1	CSVALANEQFF	TGCAGCGTTGCGCTGGCGAATGAGCAGTTCTTC
TRBV4-2	TRBD1	many	TRBJ1-4	CASSQNPAGGNEKLFF	TGTGCCAGCAGCCAAAATCCGGCAGGGGGGAATGAAAAACTGTTTTTT
TRBV6-1	NA	few	TRBJ2-3	CASRLEGPGTDTQYF	TGTGCCAGCAGATTGGAAGGGCCCGGCACAGATACGCAGTATTTT
TRBV19	NA	NA	TRBJ2-4	CASNPPAGVQYF	TGTGCCAGTAACCCGCCCGCAGGGGTTCAGTACTTC
TRBV29-1	NA	NA	TRBJ1-2	CSVEVPPGREGGYTF	TGCAGCGTTGAAGTTCCCCCAGGGAGGGAGGGGGGCTACACCTTC
TRBV7-9	NA	many	TRBJ1-1	CASSLYLFGREAFF	TGTGCCAGCAGCTTATATCTGTTTGGGCGCGAAGCTTTCTTT
TRBV7-2	TRBD2	many	TRBJ2-1	CASSLGLAGRDEQFF	TGTGCCAGCAGCTTAGGACTAGCGGGAAGGGATGAGCAGTTCTTC
TRBV12-3/TRBV12-4	NA	NA	TRBJ2-5	CASSRGAGNQETQYF	TGTGCCAGCAGTCGGGGGGCAGGGAACCAAGAGACCCAGTACTTC
TRBV18	TRBD2	few	TRBJ2-1	CASSPRVQGGNEQFF	TGTGCCAGCTCACCAAGGGTCCAGGGAGGGAATGAGCAGTTCTTC
TRBV21-1	NA	few	TRBJ2-5	CASSKEGETNQVDF	TGTGCCAGCAGCAAAGAGGGTGAGACTAACCAGGTTGACTTC
TRBV5-1	TRBD1	many	TRBJ1-4	CASSSGQGGEKLFF	TGCGCCAGCAGCTCGGGACAGGGTGGAGAAAAACTGTTTTTT
TRBV6-5	NA	NA	TRBJ2-1	CASSYSAVYNEQFF	TGTGCCAGCAGTTACTCGGCAGTCTACAATGAGCAGTTCTTC
TRBV10-3	NA	few	TRBJ2-7	CAISTGTGSSYEQYF	TGTGCCATCAGCACCGGGACGGGTAGCTCCTACGAGCAGTACTTC
TRBV19	NA	few	TRBJ2-3	CASSTRQDWGTDTQYF	TGTGCCAGTAGTACGAGACAGGACTGGGGCACAGATACGCAGTATTTT
TRBV7-9	TRBD2	few	TRBJ2-1	CASTSGSSYNEQFF	TGTGCCAGCACTAGCGGCAGCTCCTACAATGAGCAGTTCTTC
TRBV15	TRBD2	NA	TRBJ2-1	CATSHGTSEYNEQFF	TGTGCCACCAGCCACGGGACTAGCGAATACAATGAGCAGTTCTTC